This T cell receptor (beta chain) was captured by sequencing in a study of cytomegalovirus exposure and HLA in healthy donors. Primers for the PCR totalled 60 Vbeta and 13 Jbeta. Libraries were prepared by immunoSEQ multiplex PCR; TCRdb keeps only in-frame clonotypes and omits some of them. The sample includes around 150,000 clones, around four fifths of them seen just once. This receptor was taken from a man aged 35-49 years in good health and CMV-seronegative. The specimen was PBMCs.

This chain's CDR3 is CASSRASGGRETQYF. CDR3 coding DNA: TGTGCCAGCAGCCGAGCTAGCGGGGGTCGTGAGACCCAGTACTTC. V gene TRBV2 combines with J gene TRBJ2-5; 10 nucleotides agree with TRBD2. The CDR3 sequence is 15 residues long. Germline V gene data show CDR1 as SNHLY and CDR2 as FYNNEI. Trimming removed 6 bases from V and 5 bases from J; junction bases left unmatched: 9.